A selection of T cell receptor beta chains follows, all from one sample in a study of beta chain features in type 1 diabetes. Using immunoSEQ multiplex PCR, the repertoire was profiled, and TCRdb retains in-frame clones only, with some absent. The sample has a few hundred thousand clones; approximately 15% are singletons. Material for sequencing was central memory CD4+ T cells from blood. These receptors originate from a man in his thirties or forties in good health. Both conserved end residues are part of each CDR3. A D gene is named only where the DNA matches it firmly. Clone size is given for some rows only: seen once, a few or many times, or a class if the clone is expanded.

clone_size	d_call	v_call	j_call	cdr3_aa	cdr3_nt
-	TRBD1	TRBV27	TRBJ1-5	CASSSRQGEYQPQHF	TGTGCCAGCAGTTCCAGACAGGGGGAGTATCAGCCCCAGCATTTT
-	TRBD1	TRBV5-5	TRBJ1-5	CASSLVTGDSNQPQHF	TGTGCCAGCAGCTTGGTTACAGGGGACAGCAATCAGCCCCAGCATTTT
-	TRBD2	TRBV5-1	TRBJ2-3	CASSPTGLARTDTQYF	TGCGCCAGCAGCCCCACGGGACTAGCGAGGACAGATACGCAGTATTTT
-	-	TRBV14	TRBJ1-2	CASSQDSPGHYGYTF	TGTGCCAGCAGCCAAGATTCCCCAGGGCACTATGGCTACACCTTC
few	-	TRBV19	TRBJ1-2	CASRRGEGGYTF	TGTGCCAGTCGTAGGGGAGAAGGAGGCTACACCTTC
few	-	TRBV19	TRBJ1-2	CASAPGGGRNYGYTF	TGTGCCAGCGCCCCGGGCGGGGGACGGAACTATGGCTACACCTTC
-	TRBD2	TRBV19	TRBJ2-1	CASSISGRGYNEQFF	TGTGCCAGTAGTATCAGCGGGAGGGGGTACAATGAGCAGTTCTTC
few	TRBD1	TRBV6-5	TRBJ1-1	CASSYSRGLGEAFF	TGTGCCAGCAGTTACAGCAGGGGGCTAGGGGAAGCTTTCTTT
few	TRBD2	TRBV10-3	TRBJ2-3	CAISEPTASGRDTDTQYF	TGTGCCATCAGTGAGCCCACCGCTAGCGGGAGGGACACAGATACGCAGTATTTT
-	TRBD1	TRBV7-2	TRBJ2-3	CASSPRDRGTDTQYF	TGTGCCAGCAGCCCACGGGACAGGGGTACAGATACGCAGTATTTT
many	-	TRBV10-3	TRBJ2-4	CAISESGDRKNIQYF	TGTGCCATCAGTGAGTCGGGTGACAGGAAAAACATTCAGTACTTC
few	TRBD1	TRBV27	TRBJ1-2	CASSLSGGQGLGGYTF	TGTGCCAGCAGTTTATCGGGGGGACAGGGTCTTGGAGGCTACACCTTC
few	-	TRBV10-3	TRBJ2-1	CAISLQTYNEQFF	TGTGCCATCAGCCTTCAGACGTACAATGAGCAGTTCTTC
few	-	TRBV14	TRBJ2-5	CASSQSMGWIAETQYF	TGTGCCAGCAGCCAATCGATGGGGTGGATCGCAGAGACCCAGTACTTC
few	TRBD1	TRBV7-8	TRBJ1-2	CASSQRQGEYGYTF	TGTGCCAGCAGCCAGCGACAGGGGGAATATGGCTACACCTTC
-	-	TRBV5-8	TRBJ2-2	CASSSGQNTGELFF	TGTGCCAGCAGCTCGGGACAAAACACCGGGGAGCTGTTTTTT
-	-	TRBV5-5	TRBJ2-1	CASSLVGGEQFF	TGTGCCAGCAGCTTAGTCGGTGGAGAGCAGTTCTTC
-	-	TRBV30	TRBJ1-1	CAWRRLTGHMNTEAFF	TGTGCCTGGAGAAGGTTGACAGGACATATGAACACTGAAGCTTTCTTT
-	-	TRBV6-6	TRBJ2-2	CASTQDLNTGELFF	TGTGCCAGCACCCAGGACTTGAACACCGGGGAGCTGTTTTTT
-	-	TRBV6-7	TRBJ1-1	CAGDGSEAFF	TGTGCCGGCGACGGAAGTGAAGCTTTCTTT
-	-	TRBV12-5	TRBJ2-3	CASGLATQQQPFTDTQYF	TGTGCTAGTGGTTTGGCCACACAACAGCAGCCCTTCACAGATACGCAGTATTTT
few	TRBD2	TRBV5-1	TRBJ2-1	CASSQAETSGARSYNEQFF	TGCGCCAGCAGCCAGGCAGAGACTAGCGGGGCCCGGTCCTACAATGAGCAGTTCTTC
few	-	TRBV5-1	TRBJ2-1	CASSLQGSHEQFF	TGCGCCAGCAGCTTGCAGGGAAGTCATGAGCAGTTCTTC
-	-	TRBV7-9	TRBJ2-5	CASSIGETQYF	TGTGCCAGCAGCATCGGGGAGACCCAGTACTTC
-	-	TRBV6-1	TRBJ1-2	CASSETQGYGYTF	TGTGCCAGCAGTGAAACCCAGGGATATGGCTACACCTTC
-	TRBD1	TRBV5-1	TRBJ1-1	CASSPRQGAANTEAFF	TGCGCCAGCAGCCCCAGACAGGGGGCGGCGAACACTGAAGCTTTCTTT
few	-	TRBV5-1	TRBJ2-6	CASSLVSGANVLTF	TGCGCCAGCAGCTTGGTGTCTGGGGCCAACGTCCTGACTTTC
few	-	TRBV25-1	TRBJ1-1	CASTAGVVTEAFF	TGTGCCAGCACCGCAGGGGTGGTCACTGAAGCTTTCTTT
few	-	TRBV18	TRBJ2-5	CASSPATSSWETQYF	TGTGCCAGCTCACCAGCCACTAGTTCTTGGGAGACCCAGTACTTC
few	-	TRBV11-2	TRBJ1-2	CASSLETGASTF	TGTGCCAGCAGCTTAGAAACGGGGGCGAGCACCTTC
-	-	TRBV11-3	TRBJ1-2	CASSSLRGSNGYTF	TGTGCCAGCAGCTCGCTGCGGGGGAGTAATGGCTACACCTTC
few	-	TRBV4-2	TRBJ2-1	CASSQGLASYNEQFF	TGTGCCAGCAGCCAGGGGCTAGCGTCCTACAATGAGCAGTTCTTC
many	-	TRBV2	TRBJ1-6	CASSERNNSPLHF	TGTGCCAGCAGTGAACGGAATAATTCACCCCTCCACTTT
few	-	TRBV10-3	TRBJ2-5	CAISESSGLQETQYF	TGTGCCATCAGTGAGTCTTCTGGACTACAAGAGACCCAGTACTTC
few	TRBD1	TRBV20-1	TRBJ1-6	CSARDSSALHF	TGCAGTGCAAGGGACAGTTCGGCCCTCCACTTT
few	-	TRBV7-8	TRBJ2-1	CASSPGYNEQFF	TGTGCCAGCAGCCCGGGTTACAATGAGCAGTTCTTC
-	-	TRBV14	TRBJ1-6	CASSREMENSPLHF	TGTGCCAGCAGCCGGGAAATGGAAAATTCACCCCTCCACTTT
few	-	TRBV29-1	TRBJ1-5	CSVTQARDQPQHF	TGCAGCGTTACCCAGGCCAGGGATCAGCCCCAGCATTTT
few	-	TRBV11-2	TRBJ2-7	CASSSLRGRGSEQYF	TGTGCCAGCAGCTCCCTCCGGGGCCGGGGCAGCGAGCAGTACTTC
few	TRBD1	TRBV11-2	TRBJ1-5	CASSPMGQRNQPQHF	TGTGCCAGCAGCCCGATGGGACAGCGCAATCAGCCCCAGCATTTT
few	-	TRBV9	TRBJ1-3	CASSADPGTGNTIYF	TGTGCCAGCAGCGCAGATCCAGGGACTGGAAACACCATATATTTT